The text below deals with one TCR beta chain. The germline V gene encodes CDR1 SGDLS and CDR2 YYNGEE. The CDR3 is made up of 15 amino acids. V gave up 0 bases and J gave up 1 base, with 10 bases separating them. The data originate from a study of technical replicates of blood from a handful of donors. This table comes from immunoSEQ multiplex PCR, and its TCRdb copy is limited to in-frame clones, with some not included. This table has under 95,000 clones, just under 95% appearing once. The chain links TRBV9 to TRBJ1-1, with D unresolved. The receptor was derived from a human donor in good health. The sample consisted of T cells isolated from PBMCs. This chain's CDR3 is CASSVELGANTEAFF. CDR3 nucleotide sequence: TGTGCCAGCAGCGTAGAATTGGGCGCGAACACTGAAGCTTTCTTT. Based on the CDR3 plus reference TRBV9 and TRBJ1-1, the full variable domain is DSGVTQTPKHLITATGQRVTLRCSPRSGDLSVYWYQQSLDQGLQFLIQYYNGEERAKGNILERFSAQQFPDLHSELNLSSLELGDSALYFCASSVELGANTEAFFGQGTRLTVV.